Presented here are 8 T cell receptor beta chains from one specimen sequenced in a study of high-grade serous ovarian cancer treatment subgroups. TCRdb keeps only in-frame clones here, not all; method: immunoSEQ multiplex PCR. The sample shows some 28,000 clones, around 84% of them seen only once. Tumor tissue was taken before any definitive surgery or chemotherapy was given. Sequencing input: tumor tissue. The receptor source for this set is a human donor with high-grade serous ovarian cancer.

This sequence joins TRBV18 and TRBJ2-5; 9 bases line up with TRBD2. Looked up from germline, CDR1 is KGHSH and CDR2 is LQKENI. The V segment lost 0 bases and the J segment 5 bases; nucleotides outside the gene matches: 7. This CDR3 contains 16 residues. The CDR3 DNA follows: TGTGCCAGCTCACCACCCGGACTAGCGCCCAGGGAGACCCAGTACTTC. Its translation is CASSPPGLAPRETQYF.

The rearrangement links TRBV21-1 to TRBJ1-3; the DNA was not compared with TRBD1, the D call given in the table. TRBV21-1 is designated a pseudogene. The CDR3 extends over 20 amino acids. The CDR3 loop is CASSKGWSGGCSLSGNTIYF. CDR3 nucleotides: TGTGCCAGCAGCAAAGGTTGGTCAGGGGGCTGCTCTCTCTCTGGAAACACCATATATTTT.

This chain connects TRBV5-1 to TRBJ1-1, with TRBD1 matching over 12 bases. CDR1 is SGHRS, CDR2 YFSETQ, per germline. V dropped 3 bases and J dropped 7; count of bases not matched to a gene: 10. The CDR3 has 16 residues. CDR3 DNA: TGCGCCAGCAGCTCCCCCGGGACAGGGGGCTCGGGTGAAGCTTTCTTT. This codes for CASSSPGTGGSGEAFF.

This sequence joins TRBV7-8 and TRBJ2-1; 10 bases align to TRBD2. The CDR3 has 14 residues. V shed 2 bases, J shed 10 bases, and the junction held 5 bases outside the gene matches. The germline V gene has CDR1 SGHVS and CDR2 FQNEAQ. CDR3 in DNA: TGTGCCAGCAGCTTACTAGCGGGAGTAGGAGAGCAGTTCTTC. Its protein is CASSLLAGVGEQFF.

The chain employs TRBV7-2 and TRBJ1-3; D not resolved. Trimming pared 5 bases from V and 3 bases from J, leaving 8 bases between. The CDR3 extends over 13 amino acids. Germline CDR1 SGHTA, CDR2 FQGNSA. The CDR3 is CASSRSIGNTIYF. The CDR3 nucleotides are TGTGCCAGCAGCCGAAGTATTGGAAACACCATATATTTT.

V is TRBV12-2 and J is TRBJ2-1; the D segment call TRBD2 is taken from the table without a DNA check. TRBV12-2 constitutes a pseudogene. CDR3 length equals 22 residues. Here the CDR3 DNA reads TGTGCAAGTCGCTTAGCAATCCCTCTGAGCGCGGGAGGGCCTCGGAACTGTAATGAGCAGTTCTTC. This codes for CASRLAIPLSAGGPRNCNEQFF.

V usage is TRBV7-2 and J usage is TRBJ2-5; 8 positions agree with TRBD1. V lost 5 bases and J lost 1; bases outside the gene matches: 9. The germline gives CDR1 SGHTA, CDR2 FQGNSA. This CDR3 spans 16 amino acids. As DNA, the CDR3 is TGTGCCAGCAGCCCCAACCGAGGGACAGGCCAAGAGACCCAGTACTTC. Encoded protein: CASSPNRGTGQETQYF.

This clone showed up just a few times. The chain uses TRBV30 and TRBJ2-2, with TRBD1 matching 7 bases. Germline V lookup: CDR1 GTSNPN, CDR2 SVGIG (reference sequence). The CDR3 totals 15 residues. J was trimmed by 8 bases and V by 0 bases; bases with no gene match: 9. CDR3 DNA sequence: TGTGCCTGGAGTGTATTTACAGGGGCTGGAGGGGAGCTGTTTTTT. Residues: CAWSVFTGAGGELFF.